A single TCR beta chain is shown here with its context. The data were produced by immunoSEQ multiplex PCR, yet TCRdb's version contains in-frame clones alone and is incomplete. The data contain tens of thousands of clones, 90% of them singletons. The CDR3 consists of 16 residues. Germline values: CDR1 SGDLS, CDR2 YYNGEE. V was pared by 4 bases and J by 5 bases, with 5 bases of the junction left unmatched. This sample is part of a study of T cell changes during pregnancy in multiple sclerosis. This sequence originates from a female donor with multiple sclerosis, enrolled in a pregnancy study. The sequenced sample was CD8+ T cells from peripheral blood mononuclear cells, obtained before pregnancy. The chain carries TRBV9 and TRBJ2-3; 15 bases match TRBD2. Written as DNA, the CDR3 is TGTGCCAGCAGCCCCGGACTAGCGGGGGGGCTAGATACGCAGTATTTT. This translates into CASSPGLAGGLDTQYF.